This passage covers 26 T cell receptor beta chains from one sample sequenced in a study of T cells after posttransplantation cyclophosphamide. Sequencing was performed with immunoSEQ multiplex PCR; in TCRdb, only in-frame clones are kept and a portion is missing. Altogether about 7,200 clones were found in the sample, and no singletons occur. Busulfan-fludarabine conditioning, marrow transplant, and cyclophosphamide on days +3 and +4 were administered. The material was PBMCs, obtained after allogeneic stem cell transplant with posttransplant cyclophosphamide. The source is a male patient aged 50 to 59 who received an allogeneic stem cell transplant from an unrelated donor, was CMV-positive, and had acute GVHD only. Some T cells may be the graft donor's.

The table lists this clone with many counts. The rearrangement joins TRBV28 to TRBJ1-4; 8 nucleotides align to TRBD1. The V gene end was trimmed by 7 bases and the J gene end by 7 bases; junction bases not matched to a gene: 11. The germline gives CDR1 MDHEN, CDR2 SYDVKM. CDR3 size: 15 residues. The CDR3 loop is CASNRQGAVSEKLFF. The DNA of the CDR3 is TGTGCCAGCAACCGCCAGGGGGCTGTGAGTGAAAAACTGTTTTTT. Together with reference TRBV28 and TRBJ1-4, the CDR3 gives the full variable domain: DVKVTQSSRYLVKRTGEKVFLECVQDMDHENMFWYRQDPGLGLRLIYFSYDVKMKEKGDIPEGYSVSREKKERFSLILESASTNQTSMYLCASNRQGAVSEKLFFGSGTQLSVL.

This clone was picked up many times. The chain is built from TRBV5-1 and TRBJ2-7; tentative D call: TRBD1 (6 bases). CDR1 and CDR2 from the germline V gene are SGHRS and YFSETQ. The CDR3 has 13 residues. V was clipped by 6 bases and J by 0 bases, with 10 bases between them. The chain's CDR3 is CASTGQPSYEQYF. The CDR3 DNA sequence: TGCGCCAGCACCGGACAGCCCTCCTACGAGCAGTACTTC.

This clone has a count of ten or more. Other DNA variants within this sample encode the same CDR3. V is TRBV6-1 and J is TRBJ1-2, with D uncertain. The CDR3 length is 12 residues. The V gene lost 2 bases and the J gene lost 5 bases, with 6 bases spanning the gap. The germline V gene encodes CDR1 MNHNS and CDR2 SASEGT. The CDR3 spells CASSERGYGYTF. The CDR3 DNA reads TGTGCCAGCAGTGAACGGGGATATGGCTACACCTTC.

Only a few counts were recorded for this clone. The rearrangement links TRBV2 to TRBJ1-6; D gene unclear. V shed 4 bases and J shed 6 bases, with 13 bases lying between them. Germline values: CDR1 SNHLY, CDR2 FYNNEI. This CDR3 spans 15 amino acids. CDR3 in DNA: TGTGCCAGCAGTGCAACACGGGAGTTTAATTCACCCCTCCACTTT. Its protein is CASSATREFNSPLHF. The full variable domain, with the rest looked up from reference TRBV2 and TRBJ1-6, is EPEVTQTPSHQVTQMGQEVILRCVPISNHLYFYWYRQILGQKVEFLVSFYNNEISEKSEIFDDQFSVERPDGSNFTLKIRSTKLEDSAMYFCASSATREFNSPLHFGNGTRLTVT.

This clone was counted between two and nine times. J is TRBJ2-1 and V is TRBV28; 14 bases align to TRBD2. V trimming: 5 bases; J trimming: 9 bases; junction bases outside the gene matches: 9. Germline V gives CDR1 MDHEN, CDR2 SYDVKM. This CDR3 spans 16 amino acids. The CDR3 coding sequence is TGTGCCAGCAGTAAACCGGGACTAGCGGGAGTAGGTGAGCAGTTCTTC. Residues: CASSKPGLAGVGEQFF.

This clone appeared many times. The V and J genes are TRBV6-5 and TRBJ2-5, with TRBD1 as a possible D gene (6 bases). The CDR3 contains 14 residues. With 6 bases removed from V and 1 base from J, the gap between germline ends came to 12 bases. Per germline, CDR1 MNHEY and CDR2 SVGAGI. CDR3 sequence (DNA): TGTGCCAGCAGCCCACACAGGGTCCAAGAGACCCAGTACTTC. Translating it yields CASSPHRVQETQYF.

This clone was found many times. V usage is TRBV6-4 and J usage is TRBJ2-7; no firm D call. Germline assignment: CDR1 MRHNA and CDR2 SNTAGT. Trimming removed 1 base at V and 12 bases at J, with 10 bases between. The CDR3 contains 11 residues. CDR3 loop: CASSDYWALYF. CDR3 coding DNA: TGTGCCAGCAGTGACTACTGGGCGCTGTACTTC.

This clone was counted many times. The CDR3 DNA sequence: TGTGCCAGTTTGGGACAGGGCGATGGCTACACCTTC. Its translation: CASLGQGDGYTF. This chain joins TRBV2 and TRBJ1-2; 9 bases are shared with TRBD1. Germline assignment: CDR1 SNHLY and CDR2 FYNNEI. The CDR3 extends over 12 amino acids. The V and J ends lost 9 bases and 6 bases, in that order; junction bases with no gene match: 5.

This clone was counted many times. This chain joins TRBV7-2 and TRBJ2-3; TRBD2 aligns across 11 bases. CDR3 length equals 17 residues. Germline CDR1 reads SGHTA; CDR2 reads FQGNSA. Trimming took 1 base from V and 4 from J; bases not matched to a gene: 7. The CDR3 sequence is CASSLDRSGGGADTQYF. CDR3 nucleotides: TGTGCCAGCAGCTTAGATCGTAGCGGGGGGGGCGCAGATACGCAGTATTTT. Using reference TRBV7-2 and TRBJ2-3 for the parts outside the CDR3, the full variable domain is GAGVSQSPSNKVTEKGKDVELRCDPISGHTALYWYRQSLGQGLEFLIYFQGNSAPDKSGLPSDRFSAERTGGSVSTLTIQRTQQEDSAVYLCASSLDRSGGGADTQYFGPGTRLTVL.

This clone was observed many times. V usage is TRBV5-1 and J usage is TRBJ2-3, with a weak D call TRBD2 (6 bases). Looked up from germline, CDR1 is SGHRS and CDR2 is YFSETQ. V lost 7 bases and J 6 bases, leaving 18 bases between the germline ends. CDR3 length: 14 residues. The CDR3 reads CASRRRQEGDTQYF. The CDR3 DNA sequence: TGCGCCAGCCGCCGACGCCAGGAGGGGGATACGCAGTATTTT.

This chain links TRBV9 with TRBJ2-3, with 8 bases fitting TRBD1. Germline values: CDR1 SGDLS, CDR2 YYNGEE. CDR3 length: 16 amino acids. Germline trimming cut 2 bases from V and 3 bases from J; bases unmatched to any gene: 8. The CDR3 sequence is CASSVATGVRTDTQYF. CDR3 DNA sequence: TGTGCCAGCAGCGTTGCGACAGGGGTCCGTACAGATACGCAGTATTTT.

This clone was seen ten or more times. This CDR3 is CASAKETGYRPQHF. The CDR3 DNA reads as TGTGCCAGCGCAAAGGAGACAGGGTATCGGCCCCAGCATTTT. The chain couples TRBV6-1 to TRBJ1-5, with 7 bases matching TRBD1. J lost 9 bases, V lost 8 bases, and 13 bases had no gene match. Germline V CDR1 and CDR2: MNHNS, SASEGT. The CDR3 extends over 14 amino acids.

The chain combines TRBV10-3 with TRBJ2-5, with 11 bases identical to TRBD2. This CDR3 has 17 residues. V shed 0 bases, J shed 5 bases, and the junction held 8 bases outside the gene matches. The germline gives CDR1 ENHRY, CDR2 SYGVKD. The CDR3 sequence is CAISESASGGQLETQYF. As DNA, the CDR3 is TGTGCCATCAGTGAGTCGGCTAGCGGGGGGCAATTGGAGACCCAGTACTTC.

This clone was counted many times. The rearrangement uses TRBV7-3 and TRBJ2-2; D remains ambiguous. V was clipped by 6 bases and J by 4 bases, with 6 bases between them. The CDR3 consists of 12 residues. The germline V gene encodes CDR1 SGHTA and CDR2 FQGTGA. For the CDR3, the DNA is TGTGCCAGCAGTTATTTCACCGGGGAGCTGTTTTTT. This gives the protein CASSYFTGELFF.

This clone was observed a few times. The J gene is TRBJ2-2, the V gene TRBV7-3, with D possibly being TRBD2 (5 bases). The CDR3 runs to 14 residues. V gave up 5 bases and J gave up 3 bases, with 10 bases separating them. Germline CDR1 is SGHTA and CDR2 is FQGTGA. The DNA for the CDR3 is TGTGCCAGCAGCGCCTCTAGCTACACCGGGGAGCTGTTTTTT. Its protein is CASSASSYTGELFF.

This clone appeared a few times. This likely came from a read error, as a far larger clone is one base away. The chain recombines TRBV2 with TRBJ2-7; 8 nucleotides line up with TRBD2. The CDR3 spans 15 residues. Germline values: CDR1 SNHLY, CDR2 FYNNEI. The CDR3 DNA sequence: TGTGCCATCAGTGAATCGGGGGGGATTACCTACGAGCAGTACTTC. This translates into CAISESGGITYEQYF.

This clone appeared many times. The chain combines TRBV2 with TRBJ2-2; TRBD1 aligns across 7 bases. The CDR3 is 14 residues long. V lost 8 bases to trimming and J lost 0 bases; unmatched junction nucleotides: 3. The V gene's germline CDR1 is SNHLY and CDR2 FYNNEI. The CDR3 protein is CASVGQSNTGELFF. CDR3 bases: TGTGCCAGCGTGGGACAGTCGAACACCGGGGAGCTGTTTTTT.

This clone was observed at least ten times. The gene calls are TRBV6-1 and TRBJ1-1; 7 bases agree with TRBD1. J gave up 5 bases and V 0 bases, and 3 bases lay outside the gene matches. The CDR3 contains 14 residues. From germline, CDR1 is MNHNS and CDR2 SASEGT. CDR3 sequence (DNA): TGTGCCAGCAGTGAAGCGGCAGGGGGAACTGAAGCTTTCTTT. It is translated as CASSEAAGGTEAFF.

Only a few counts were recorded for this clone. The rearrangement uses TRBV6-1 and TRBJ2-3; unclear D gene. The V end lost 2 bases, the J end lost 0 bases, and 9 bases lay between the germline ends. Germline V CDR1 and CDR2: MNHNS, SASEGT. The length of the CDR3 is 15 residues. CDR3 protein: CASSEFGGSTDTQYF. The CDR3 DNA reads as TGTGCCAGCAGTGAATTTGGCGGAAGCACAGATACGCAGTATTTT.

The chain has TRBV5-1 and TRBJ1-3; D not resolved. The closer fit of TRBJ2-2 to the DNA end suggests the J call may be wrong. Germline CDR1 is SGHRS and CDR2 is YFSETQ. The CDR3 sequence is 13 residues long. The DNA for the CDR3 is TGCGCCAGCACCTGGAACGGCGCCGGGGAGCTGTTTTTT. Encoded protein: CASTWNGAGELFF.

This clone was detected many times. The chain recombines TRBV7-8 with TRBJ1-1, with D hard to call. Trimming took 5 bases from V and 7 from J, leaving 14 bases between them. Germline V gene sequence: CDR1 SGHVS, CDR2 FQNEAQ. The CDR3 covers 13 residues. The CDR3 protein is CASSRRRDREAFF. The CDR3, as DNA: TGTGCCAGCAGCCGGCGGCGGGATCGTGAAGCTTTCTTT.

The sample holds many counts of this clone. The chain links TRBV19 to TRBJ1-5, with D possibly matching TRBD1 (6 bases). CDR1 LNHDA and CDR2 SQIVND come from the germline V gene (reference sequence). V lost 10 bases to trimming and J lost 3 bases, with 19 bases between them. The CDR3 spans 15 residues. For the CDR3, the DNA is TGTGCCACTCGCCCGGAGACAGGCTACAATCAGCCCCAGCATTTT. This sequence encodes CATRPETGYNQPQHF.

This clone was counted many times. This sequence joins TRBV4-3 and TRBJ2-7, with D perhaps matching TRBD1 (6 bases). CDR3 size: 16 residues. In germline, CDR1 is LGHNA, CDR2 YSLEER. Trimming pared 0 bases from V and 6 bases from J, leaving 18 bases between. For the CDR3, the DNA is TGCGCCAGCAGCCAAGATAGGGCCAGGGGTTTCTCCGAGCAGTACTTC. Translation: CASSQDRARGFSEQYF.

The genes are TRBV9 and TRBJ2-1, with 7 nucleotides matching TRBD1. V trimming: 3 bases; J trimming: 6 bases; junction bases outside the gene matches: 9. Germline V CDR1 and CDR2: SGDLS, YYNGEE. CDR3 length: 15 amino acids. The CDR3, as DNA: TGTGCCAGCAGCGCGGGAACAGGGGCCGTCAATGAGCAGTTCTTC. Translation gives CASSAGTGAVNEQFF.

This clone was seen a handful of times. CDR3 in amino acids: CASSLEAGVVREQFF. The CDR3 bases are TGCGCCAGCAGCTTGGAGGCGGGAGTGGTTCGTGAGCAGTTCTTC. The chain couples TRBV5-1 to TRBJ2-1, with 7 nucleotides matching TRBD2. The V and J ends lost 0 bases and 9 bases, in that order; junction bases with no gene match: 9. CDR1 is SGHRS and CDR2 is YFSETQ in the germline V gene. The CDR3 extends over 15 amino acids.

The table lists this clone with many counts. This chain joins TRBV10-2 and TRBJ2-7; TRBD2 aligns across 8 bases. The trim removed 10 bases at V and 2 bases at J, leaving 4 bases unmatched. CDR1 and CDR2 from the germline V gene are WSHSY and SAAADI. This CDR3 comprises 12 residues. The DNA for the CDR3 is TGCGCCACAGCGGGAGAAACCTACGAGCAGTACTTC. Its translation: CATAGETYEQYF.